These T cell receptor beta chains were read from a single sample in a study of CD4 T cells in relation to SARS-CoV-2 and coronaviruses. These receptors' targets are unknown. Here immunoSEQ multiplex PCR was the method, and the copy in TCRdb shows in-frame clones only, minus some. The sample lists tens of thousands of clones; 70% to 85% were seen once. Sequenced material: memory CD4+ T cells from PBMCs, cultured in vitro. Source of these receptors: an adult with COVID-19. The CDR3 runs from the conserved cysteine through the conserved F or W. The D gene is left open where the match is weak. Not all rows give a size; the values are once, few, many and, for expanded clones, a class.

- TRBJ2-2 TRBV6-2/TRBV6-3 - TGTGCCAGCAGTTACGTCAAGGCAGGGGAGCTGTTTTTT CASSYVKAGELFF
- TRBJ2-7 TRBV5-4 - TGTGCCAGCAGCTCCGAACAGTTAACCTACGAGCAGTACTTC CASSSEQLTYEQYF
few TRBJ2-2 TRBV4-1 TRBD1 TGCGCCAGCAGCCGCCGGACAGGTTGGACCGGGGAGCTGTTTTTT CASSRRTGWTGELFF
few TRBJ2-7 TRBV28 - TGTGCCAGCAGTTCCAGCTACGAGCAGTACTTC CASSSSYEQYF
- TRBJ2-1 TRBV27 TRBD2 TGTGCCAGCAGTTTATACCCCGGACTAGCGGATGCCTCCTACAATGAGCAGTTCTTC CASSLYPGLADASYNEQFF
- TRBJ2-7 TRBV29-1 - TGCAGCGTTGAGTTAACGGTGGGGGAGCAGTACTTC CSVELTVGEQYF
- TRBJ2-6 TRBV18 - TGTGCCAGCTCACATCAGACCTCTGGGGCCAACGTCCTGACTTTC CASSHQTSGANVLTF
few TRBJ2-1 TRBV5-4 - TGTGCCAGCAGCTCCGGGACATCCTACAATGAGCAGTTCTTC CASSSGTSYNEQFF
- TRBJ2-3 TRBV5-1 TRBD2 TGCGCCAGCAGCAGGGGGACTAGCGGGAATCGAAACTCAGATACGCAGTATTTT CASSRGTSGNRNSDTQYF
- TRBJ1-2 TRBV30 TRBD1 TGTGCCTTCGAACAGGGGAACTATGGCTACACCTTC CAFEQGNYGYTF
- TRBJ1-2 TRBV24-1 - TGTGCCACCAGTGATTCCAGCAGTGGGACCGTCTATGGCTACACCTTC CATSDSSSGTVYGYTF
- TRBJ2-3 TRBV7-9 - TGTGCCAGCAGCTCGCTATCAAATTGGGGGTTGGCAGATACGCAGTATTTT CASSSLSNWGLADTQYF
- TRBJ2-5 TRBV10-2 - TGCGCCACCGCGGACGCCCAAGAGACCCAGTACTTC CATADAQETQYF
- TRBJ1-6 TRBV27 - TGTGCCAGCAGTTCCCTACCGGCTAATTCACCCCTCCACTTT CASSSLPANSPLHF
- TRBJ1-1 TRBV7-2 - TGTGCCAGCAGCGTGCACCTGGGACCTCAGGGCGCTGAAGCTTTCTTT CASSVHLGPQGAEAFF
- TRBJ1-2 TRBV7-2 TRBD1 TGTGCCAGCAGCCACTACCTCGACAGGGGGATTGGCTACACCTTC CASSHYLDRGIGYTF
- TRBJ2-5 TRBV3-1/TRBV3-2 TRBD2 TGTGCCAGCAGCCAAGACAATAGCGGGAGGGTAGGAGAGACCCAGTACTTC CASSQDNSGRVGETQYF
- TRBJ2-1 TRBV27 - TGTGCCAGCAGTTCAGGACGCACGAGCTCCTACAATGAGCAGTTCTTC CASSSGRTSSYNEQFF